Following are 8 T cell receptor beta chains from one sample sequenced in a study of cytomegalovirus exposure and HLA in healthy donors. Amplification used 60 Vbeta primers and 13 Jbeta primers. TCRdb keeps only in-frame clones here, not all; method: immunoSEQ multiplex PCR. The sample holds 110,000 to 150,000 clones; about three quarters are singletons and the top ten take roughly 1.3%. Sequenced input: PBMCs. The receptor source for this set is a woman in her 40s in good health and CMV-seronegative.

The chain employs TRBV9 and TRBJ2-1, with TRBD1 matching over 11 bases. V lost 2 bases, J lost 7 bases, and 11 bases stayed unmatched. CDR1 and CDR2 from the germline V gene are SGDLS and YYNGEE. This CDR3 comprises 17 residues. In nucleotides, the CDR3 is TGTGCCAGCAGCGTCCACTCCGGGACAGGGGGATGGAATGAGCAGTTCTTC. This gives the protein CASSVHSGTGGWNEQFF. The full variable domain, in which reference TRBV9 and TRBJ2-1 provide the parts outside the CDR3, is DSGVTQTPKHLITATGQRVTLRCSPRSGDLSVYWYQQSLDQGLQFLIQYYNGEERAKGNILERFSAQQFPDLHSELNLSSLELGDSALYFCASSVHSGTGGWNEQFFGPGTRLTVL.

J is TRBJ2-1 and V is TRBV11-2; 10 nucleotides align to TRBD2. Trimming cost V 5 bases and J 6 bases; bases outside gene matches: 4. The CDR3 has 14 residues. Germline values: CDR1 SGHAT, CDR2 FQNNGV. The CDR3 DNA is TGTGCCAGCAGCCCCCGGACTAGCGGCAATGAGCAGTTCTTC. It yields the protein CASSPRTSGNEQFF.

The V call is TRBV9, the J call TRBJ2-2; no definite D call. This CDR3 comprises 15 residues. Trimming shortened V by 3 bases and J by 7 bases, and 16 bases separated the two germline ends. The germline V gene has CDR1 SGDLS and CDR2 YYNGEE. Here the CDR3 reads CASSAPASAIGELFF. CDR3 bases: TGTGCCAGCAGCGCCCCCGCAAGCGCGATCGGGGAGCTGTTTTTT.

The V gene is TRBV5-1, the J gene TRBJ1-1; a weak D match, TRBD1 (6 bases). The CDR3 runs to 15 residues. Germline V gives CDR1 SGHRS, CDR2 YFSETQ. The V gene lost 0 bases and the J gene lost 4 bases, with 13 bases spanning the gap. In DNA form, the CDR3 reads TGCGCCAGCAGCTTGGCGGGCAGGGGTGCCACTGAAGCTTTCTTT. Translation: CASSLAGRGATEAFF.

The genes are TRBV18 and TRBJ1-4; D perhaps matches TRBD1 (5 bases). Germline V gives CDR1 KGHSH, CDR2 LQKENI. V was pared by 2 bases and J by 6 bases, with 10 bases between. CDR3 length: 14 amino acids. CDR3 DNA: TGTGCCAGCTCACCAGGGGGGATTTATGAAAAACTGTTTTTT. It encodes CASSPGGIYEKLFF.

J is TRBJ1-2 and V is TRBV6-1, with a weak D call TRBD1 (5 bases). Germline CDR1 MNHNS, CDR2 SASEGT. The CDR3 extends over 14 amino acids. V lost 7 bases, J lost 6 bases, and 18 bases lay in between. CDR3 DNA sequence: TGTGCCAGCAACCAAGGGGCAGGGACTAATGGCTACACCTTC. Protein: CASNQGAGTNGYTF.

The chain carries TRBV7-2 and TRBJ1-2, with D possibly TRBD1 on 6 matching bases. The ends were cut back, 3 bases at V and 4 bases at J, with 6 bases in the middle. This CDR3 is 12 amino acids long. Germline lookup yields CDR1 SGHTA and CDR2 FQGNSA. The CDR3 protein is CASSLDSYGYTF. CDR3 DNA sequence: TGTGCCAGCAGCTTGGACAGCTATGGCTACACCTTC.

This clone was seen a handful of times. V gene TRBV5-4 combines with J gene TRBJ2-3, with 10 positions matching TRBD2. This CDR3 is built from 16 residues. V shed 4 bases, J shed 8 bases, and the junction held 13 bases outside the gene matches. Germline values: CDR1 SGHNT, CDR2 YYREEE (reference sequence). The CDR3 nucleotides are TGTGCCAGCAGCCCCCCGGGAGCGGGGGGGCCAGGTACGCAGTATTTT. This encodes CASSPPGAGGPGTQYF.